A selection of T cell receptor beta chains follows, all from one sample in a study of human T cells and chemical hapten exposure. TCRdb re-called the RACE reads through MiXCR, storing one row per CDR3 protein. The sample has 380,000 or so distinct CDR3 sequences, approximately 5% seen once. The source material was whole blood, sampled in connection with sensitization to the hapten diphenylcyclopropenone (DPC). Source of these receptors: a woman aged 45-60 years with alopecia areata. Some clones in this sample may be carry-over from other donors' samples. CDR3s include the opening cysteine and the closing phenylalanine or tryptophan. The D gene is left open where the match is weak. A clone size is listed for some rows: how often the clone was seen (once, few, many), or a class if it is expanded.

d_gene: .; abundance: .; j_gene: TRBJ1-1; v_gene: TRBV27; CDR3aa: CASSPSSGGGAEAFF; CDR3nt: TGTGCCAGCAGTCCCTCTTCGGGGGGCGGTGCTGAAGCTTTCTTT
d_gene: .; abundance: .; j_gene: TRBJ1-1; v_gene: TRBV6-1; CDR3aa: CASREQGLMNTEAFF; CDR3nt: TGTGCCAGCAGGGAACAGGGTCTTATGAACACTGAAGCTTTCTTT
d_gene: .; abundance: few; j_gene: TRBJ2-1; v_gene: TRBV7-9; CDR3aa: CASSFLQDEQFF; CDR3nt: TGTGCCAGCAGCTTCCTCCAGGATGAGCAGTTCTTC
d_gene: TRBD1; abundance: .; j_gene: TRBJ2-1; v_gene: TRBV20-1; CDR3aa: CSASPGQTTYNEQFF; CDR3nt: TGCAGTGCATCCCCGGGACAGACCACCTACAATGAGCAGTTCTTC
d_gene: TRBD2; abundance: few; j_gene: TRBJ2-7; v_gene: TRBV9; CDR3aa: CASSEGGLAGAYEQYF; CDR3nt: TGTGCCAGCAGCGAGGGAGGACTAGCGGGGGCATACGAGCAGTACTTC
d_gene: TRBD1; abundance: many; j_gene: TRBJ1-6; v_gene: TRBV12-3/TRBV12-4; CDR3aa: CASSLSVLVQGELGFYNSPLHF; CDR3nt: TGTGCCAGCAGTTTATCGGTTCTGGTTCAGGGGGAATTGGGATTCTATAATTCACCCCTCCACTTT
d_gene: TRBD1; abundance: .; j_gene: TRBJ1-2; v_gene: TRBV10-3; CDR3aa: CAISTTGTEYGYTF; CDR3nt: TGTGCCATCAGCACTACCGGGACAGAATATGGCTACACCTTC
d_gene: .; abundance: .; j_gene: TRBJ2-1; v_gene: TRBV4-3; CDR3aa: CASSQDDGDYNEQFF; CDR3nt: TGCGCCAGCAGCCAAGACGACGGCGACTACAATGAGCAGTTCTTC
d_gene: TRBD1; abundance: .; j_gene: TRBJ1-1; v_gene: TRBV7-2; CDR3aa: CASSSGTGYNTEAFF; CDR3nt: TGTGCCAGCAGCTCAGGGACAGGCTACAACACTGAAGCTTTCTTT
d_gene: .; abundance: .; j_gene: TRBJ2-1; v_gene: TRBV7-2; CDR3aa: CASRGLKSEQFF; CDR3nt: TGTGCCAGCAGGGGACTGAAATCTGAGCAGTTCTTC
d_gene: .; abundance: many; j_gene: TRBJ1-5; v_gene: TRBV20-1; CDR3aa: CSASRTRLIGNQPQHF; CDR3nt: TGCAGTGCTTCCCGAACTCGATTAATAGGCAATCAGCCCCAGCATTTT
d_gene: TRBD2; abundance: .; j_gene: TRBJ2-1; v_gene: TRBV7-9; CDR3aa: CASRASGSGEQFF; CDR3nt: TGTGCCAGCAGGGCTAGCGGGAGTGGAGAGCAGTTCTTC
d_gene: TRBD2; abundance: few; j_gene: TRBJ2-7; v_gene: TRBV12-3/TRBV12-4; CDR3aa: CASRSGTSSYEQYF; CDR3nt: TGTGCCAGCAGATCCGGGACTAGCTCCTACGAGCAGTACTTC
d_gene: .; abundance: many; j_gene: TRBJ1-1; v_gene: TRBV7-3; CDR3aa: CASSLIRNTEAFF; CDR3nt: TGCGCCAGCAGCTTGATAAGGAACACTGAAGCTTTCTTT
d_gene: .; abundance: .; j_gene: TRBJ1-6; v_gene: TRBV9; CDR3aa: CASSVVSNSPLHF; CDR3nt: TGTGCCAGCAGCGTAGTTTCTAATTCACCCCTCCACTTT
d_gene: TRBD2; abundance: many; j_gene: TRBJ2-7; v_gene: TRBV12-3/TRBV12-4; CDR3aa: CASTPGTSGISYEQYF; CDR3nt: TGTGCCAGCACCCCCGGGACTAGCGGGATCTCCTACGAGCAGTACTTC